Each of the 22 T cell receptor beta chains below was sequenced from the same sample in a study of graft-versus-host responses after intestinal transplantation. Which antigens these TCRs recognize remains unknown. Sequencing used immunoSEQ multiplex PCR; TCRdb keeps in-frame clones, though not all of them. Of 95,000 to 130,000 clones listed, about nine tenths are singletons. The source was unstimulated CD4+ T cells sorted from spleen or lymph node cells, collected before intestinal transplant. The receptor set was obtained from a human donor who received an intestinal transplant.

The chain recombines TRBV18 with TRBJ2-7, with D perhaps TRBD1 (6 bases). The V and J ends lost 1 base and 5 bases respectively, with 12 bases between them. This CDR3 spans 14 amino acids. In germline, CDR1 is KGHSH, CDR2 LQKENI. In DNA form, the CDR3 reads TGTGCCAGCTCACCACGTTTCAGGGACAACGAGCAGTACTTC. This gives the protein CASSPRFRDNEQYF.

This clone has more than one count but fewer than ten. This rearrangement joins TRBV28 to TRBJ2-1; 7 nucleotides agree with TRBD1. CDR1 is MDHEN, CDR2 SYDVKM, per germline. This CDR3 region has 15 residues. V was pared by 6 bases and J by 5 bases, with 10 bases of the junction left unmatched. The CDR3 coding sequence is TGTGCCAGCAGGGGTACAGGGGTAAAGGACAATGAGCAGTTCTTC. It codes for CASRGTGVKDNEQFF.

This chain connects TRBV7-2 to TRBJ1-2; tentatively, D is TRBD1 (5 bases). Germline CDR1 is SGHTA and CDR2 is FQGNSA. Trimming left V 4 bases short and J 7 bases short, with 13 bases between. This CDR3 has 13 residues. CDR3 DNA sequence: TGTGCCAGCAGCTCCAAAGGGACTCGTGGCTACACCTTC. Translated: CASSSKGTRGYTF.

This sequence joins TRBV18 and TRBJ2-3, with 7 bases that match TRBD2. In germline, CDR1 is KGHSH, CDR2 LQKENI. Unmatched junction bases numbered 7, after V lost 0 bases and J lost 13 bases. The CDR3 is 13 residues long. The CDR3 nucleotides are TGTGCCAGCTCACCACCGTCTAGGACTAGAGAGTATTTT. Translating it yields CASSPPSRTREYF.

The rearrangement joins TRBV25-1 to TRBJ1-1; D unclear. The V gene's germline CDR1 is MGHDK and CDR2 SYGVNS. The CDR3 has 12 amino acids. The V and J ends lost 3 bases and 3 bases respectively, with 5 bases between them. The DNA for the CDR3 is TGTGCCAGCAGTGACCCGTACACTGAAGCTTTCTTT. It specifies CASSDPYTEAFF. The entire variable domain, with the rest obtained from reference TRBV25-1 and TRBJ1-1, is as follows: EADIYQTPRYLVIGTGKKITLECSQTMGHDKMYWYQQDPGMELHLIHYSYGVNSTEKGDLSSESTVSRIRTEHFPLTLESARPSHTSQYLCASSDPYTEAFFGQGTRLTVV.

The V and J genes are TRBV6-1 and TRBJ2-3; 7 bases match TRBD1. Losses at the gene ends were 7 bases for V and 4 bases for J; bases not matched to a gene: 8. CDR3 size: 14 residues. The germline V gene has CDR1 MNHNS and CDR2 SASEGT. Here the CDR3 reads CASKQGVGPDTQYF. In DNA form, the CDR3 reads TGTGCCAGCAAGCAGGGGGTCGGTCCAGATACGCAGTATTTT.

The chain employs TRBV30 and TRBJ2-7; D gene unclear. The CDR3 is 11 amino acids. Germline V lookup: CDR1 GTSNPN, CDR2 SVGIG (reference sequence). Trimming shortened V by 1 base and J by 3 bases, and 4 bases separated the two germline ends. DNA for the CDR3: TGTGCCTGGAGTGACAGCTACGAGCAGTACTTC. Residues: CAWSDSYEQYF.

CDR3 loop: CSMTSGGFTDTQYF. The CDR3, as DNA: TGCAGCATGACTAGCGGGGGATTCACAGATACGCAGTATTTT. This sequence joins TRBV29-1 and TRBJ2-3, with TRBD2 matching over 12 bases. Germline V gene lookup returns CDR1 SQVTM and CDR2 ANQGSEA. Trimming took 8 bases from V and 2 from J; bases not matched to a gene: 5. The CDR3 length is 14 residues.

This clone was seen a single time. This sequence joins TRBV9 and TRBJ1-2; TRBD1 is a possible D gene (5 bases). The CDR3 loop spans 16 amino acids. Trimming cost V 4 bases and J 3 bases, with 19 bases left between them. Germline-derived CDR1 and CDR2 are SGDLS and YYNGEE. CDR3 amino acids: CASSSKGEGLDYGYTF. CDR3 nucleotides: TGTGCCAGCAGCAGCAAAGGGGAGGGGCTCGACTATGGCTACACCTTC.

The CDR3 loop is CAWTGTSASTDTQYF. CDR3 sequence (DNA): TGTGCCTGGACCGGGACTAGCGCTAGCACAGATACGCAGTATTTT. This sequence joins TRBV30 and TRBJ2-3; 10 bases agree with TRBD2. Trimming at V came to 4 bases and at J to 0 bases, leaving 4 bases not matched to a gene. This CDR3 has 15 residues. The germline V gene encodes CDR1 GTSNPN and CDR2 SVGIG (reference sequence).

CDR3 region: CASSQPGQVTVLTF. DNA of the CDR3: TGTGCCAGCAGCCAACCGGGACAGGTCACGGTCCTGACTTTC. The J gene is TRBJ2-6, the V gene TRBV5-4; 8 bases fit TRBD1. The CDR3 totals 14 residues. Germline V gene lookup returns CDR1 SGHNT and CDR2 YYREEE (reference sequence). With V trimmed by 4 bases and J by 13 bases, 10 bases remained unmatched. Looking up the rest from reference TRBV5-4 and TRBJ2-6 gives the full variable domain: ETGVTQSPTHLIKTRGQQVTLRCSSQSGHNTVSWYQQALGQGPQFIFQYYREEENGRGNFPPRFSGLQFPNYSSELNVNALELDDSALYLCASSQPGQVTVLTFGAGSRLTVL.

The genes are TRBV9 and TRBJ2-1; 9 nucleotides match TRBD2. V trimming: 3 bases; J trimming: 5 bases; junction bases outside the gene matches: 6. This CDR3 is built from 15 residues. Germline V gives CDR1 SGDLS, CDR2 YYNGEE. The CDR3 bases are TGTGCCAGCAGCGGTAGCGGGAGAGATAACAATGAGCAGTTCTTC. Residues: CASSGSGRDNNEQFF.

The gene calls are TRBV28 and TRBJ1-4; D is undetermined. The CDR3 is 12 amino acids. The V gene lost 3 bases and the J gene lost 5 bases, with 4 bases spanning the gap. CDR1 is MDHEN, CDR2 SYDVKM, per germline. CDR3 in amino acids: CASSLGNEKLFF. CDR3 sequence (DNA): TGTGCCAGCAGTTTGGGCAATGAAAAACTGTTTTTT. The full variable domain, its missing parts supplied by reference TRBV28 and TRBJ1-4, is DVKVTQSSRYLVKRTGEKVFLECVQDMDHENMFWYRQDPGLGLRLIYFSYDVKMKEKGDIPEGYSVSREKKERFSLILESASTNQTSMYLCASSLGNEKLFFGSGTQLSVL.

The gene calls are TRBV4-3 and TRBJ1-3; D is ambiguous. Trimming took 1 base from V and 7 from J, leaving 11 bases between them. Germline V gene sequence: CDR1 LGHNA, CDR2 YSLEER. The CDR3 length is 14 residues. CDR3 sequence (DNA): TGCGCCAGCAGCCAAGCAAAGGAGTGGAACACCATATATTTT. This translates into CASSQAKEWNTIYF.

In DNA, the CDR3 is TGTGCCAGCAGTGAAATCATGAACACTGAAGCTTTCTTT. Encoded protein: CASSEIMNTEAFF. The V and J genes are TRBV6-1 and TRBJ1-1; D is unclear. Germline CDR1 reads MNHNS; CDR2 reads SASEGT. Deletions cut 2 bases from V and 0 bases from J, with 4 bases between. This CDR3 region has 13 residues.

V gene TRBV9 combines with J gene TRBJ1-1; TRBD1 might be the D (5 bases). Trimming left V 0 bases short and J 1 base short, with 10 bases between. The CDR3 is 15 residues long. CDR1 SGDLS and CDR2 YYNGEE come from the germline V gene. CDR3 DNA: TGTGCCAGCAGCGTAGTAGACAGACCGAACACTGAAGCTTTCTTT. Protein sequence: CASSVVDRPNTEAFF.

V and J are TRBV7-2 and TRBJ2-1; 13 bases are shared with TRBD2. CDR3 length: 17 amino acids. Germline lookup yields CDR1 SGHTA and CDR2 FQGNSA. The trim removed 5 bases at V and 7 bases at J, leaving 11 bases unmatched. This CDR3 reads CASSLRPLAGGINEQFF. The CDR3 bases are TGTGCCAGCAGCCTACGTCCACTAGCGGGGGGGATTAATGAGCAGTTCTTC. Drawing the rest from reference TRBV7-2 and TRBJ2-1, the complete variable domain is GAGVSQSPSNKVTEKGKDVELRCDPISGHTALYWYRQSLGQGLEFLIYFQGNSAPDKSGLPSDRFSAERTGGSVSTLTIQRTQQEDSAVYLCASSLRPLAGGINEQFFGPGTRLTVL.

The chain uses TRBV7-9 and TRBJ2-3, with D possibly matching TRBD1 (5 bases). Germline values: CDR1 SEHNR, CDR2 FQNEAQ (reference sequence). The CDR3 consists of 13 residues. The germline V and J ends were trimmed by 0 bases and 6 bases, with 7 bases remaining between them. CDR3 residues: CASSLAGADTQYF. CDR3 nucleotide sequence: TGTGCCAGCAGCTTAGCAGGGGCGGATACGCAGTATTTT.

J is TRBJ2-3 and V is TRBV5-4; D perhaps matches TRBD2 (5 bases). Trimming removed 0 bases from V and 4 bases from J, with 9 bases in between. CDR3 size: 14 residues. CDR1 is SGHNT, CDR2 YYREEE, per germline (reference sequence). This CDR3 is CASSLDAGADTQYF. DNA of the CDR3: TGTGCCAGCAGCTTGGATGCGGGTGCAGATACGCAGTATTTT.

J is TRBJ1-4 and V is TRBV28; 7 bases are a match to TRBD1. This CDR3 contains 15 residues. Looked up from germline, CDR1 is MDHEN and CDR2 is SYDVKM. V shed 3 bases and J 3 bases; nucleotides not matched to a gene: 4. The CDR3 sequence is CASSFSGTANEKLFF. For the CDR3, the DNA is TGTGCCAGCAGTTTCTCCGGGACAGCTAATGAAAAACTGTTTTTT.

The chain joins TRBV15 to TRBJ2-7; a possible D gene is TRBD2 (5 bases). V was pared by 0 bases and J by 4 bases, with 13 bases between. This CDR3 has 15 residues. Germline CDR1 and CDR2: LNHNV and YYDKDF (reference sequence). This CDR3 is CATSRDRVSGYEQYF. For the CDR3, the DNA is TGTGCCACCAGCAGAGATCGGGTCTCGGGGTACGAGCAGTACTTC.

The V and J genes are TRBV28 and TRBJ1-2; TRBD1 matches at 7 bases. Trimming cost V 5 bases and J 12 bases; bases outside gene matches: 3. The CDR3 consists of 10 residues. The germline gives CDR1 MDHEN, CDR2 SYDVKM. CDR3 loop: CASSGDRDTF. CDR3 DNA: TGTGCCAGCAGTGGAGACAGGGACACCTTC.